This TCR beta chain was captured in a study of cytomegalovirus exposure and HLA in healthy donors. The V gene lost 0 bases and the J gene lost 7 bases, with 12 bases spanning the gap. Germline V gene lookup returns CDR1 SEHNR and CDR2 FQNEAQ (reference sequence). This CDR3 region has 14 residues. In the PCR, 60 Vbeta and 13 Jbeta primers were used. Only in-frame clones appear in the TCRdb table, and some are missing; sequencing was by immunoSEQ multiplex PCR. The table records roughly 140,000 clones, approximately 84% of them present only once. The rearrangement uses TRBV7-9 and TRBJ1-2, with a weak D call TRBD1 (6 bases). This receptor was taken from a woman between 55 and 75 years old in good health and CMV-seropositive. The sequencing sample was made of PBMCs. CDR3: CASSLALLDSGYTF. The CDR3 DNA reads TGTGCCAGCAGCTTAGCCCTCCTGGACAGTGGCTACACCTTC.